The clone carrying this TCR beta chain was counted many times. CDR3 length equals 14 residues. V lost 4 bases to trimming and J lost 4 bases; unmatched junction nucleotides: 7. CDR1 and CDR2 from the germline V gene are GTSNPN and SVGIG (reference sequence). Stable Graves' hyperthyroidism denoted no ophthalmopathy progression over 18 months. Orbital computed tomography and thyroid ultrasound, together with serum TRAb and thyroxine and clinical symptoms, were used for diagnoses. The sample belongs to a study of T cells in Graves' hyperthyroidism and ophthalmopathy. RNA transcripts provided the source from which TCR beta CDR3 regions were amplified. HTBI primers were used for first-round RT-PCR of the TCR CDR3. MiXCR was run by TCRdb on the multiplex PCR reads, yielding one entry per CDR3 protein. The sample comprises 400,000 to 500,000 distinct CDR3 sequences, approximately 14% of which are singletons, and approximately 5.3% rests with the top ten.

The sequenced material came from blood. This receptor was identified in a woman aged 18-30 years with Graves' hyperthyroidism. The chain recombines TRBV30 with TRBJ2-7; TRBD1 matches at 10 bases. The CDR3 bases are TGTGCCTGGACTAAACGGGACAGGGGTTACGAGCAGTACTTC. It is translated as CAWTKRDRGYEQYF.